Sequencing of this T cell receptor beta chain was carried out in a study of blood T cell repertoires in COVID-19. Study-wide background: Both acute and convalescent COVID-19 samples were obtained from the United States, Italy and Spain. From T cells, B-cell-depleted T cells, or PBMCs came the material, which was cDNA or gDNA.

In terms of age and location, participants ranged from roughly 18 to 89 years and lived in about 25 US areas. Cohorts were determined from participant-reported clinical history. TCRdb keeps only in-frame clones here, not all; method: immunoSEQ multiplex PCR. This sample has more than 200,000 clones, with around 90% found just once. The CDR3 is 15 amino acids. J was trimmed by 1 base and V by 3 bases; bases with no gene match: 3. Germline V CDR1 and CDR2: DFQATT, SNEGSKA (reference sequence). The sample comprised PBMCs or T cells enriched from blood (not recorded which). The rearrangement joins TRBV20-1 to TRBJ2-2; 9 nucleotides agree with TRBD2. The sequence was collected from a woman in her thirties who had been exposed to COVID-19. The CDR3 protein is CSASLSGGNTGELFF. The CDR3 DNA sequence: TGCAGTGCTAGTCTTAGCGGGGGGAACACCGGGGAGCTGTTTTTT.